This T cell receptor beta chain comes out of a study of T-cell reconstitution after alpha-beta-depleted transplantation in children. This CDR3 is built from 18 residues. V shed 4 bases and J shed 1 base, with 22 bases lying between them. Looked up from germline, CDR1 is SGDLS and CDR2 is YYNGEE. The TCRbeta library incorporated unique molecular identifiers. TCRdb re-derived calls from the PCR reads in MiXCR, one entry per CDR3 protein. The sample includes a few hundred thousand distinct CDR3 sequences, approximately 30% of them seen just once. The sequence derives from a boy in the first two years of life with Wiskott-Aldrich syndrome, due to receive a stem cell transplant. The material was PBMCs, obtained before TCRalphabeta/CD19-depleted stem cell transplant. J is TRBJ2-3 and V is TRBV9; a weak D match, TRBD2 (6 bases). The CDR3 is CASSSPSSAIGGTDTQYF. In DNA, the CDR3 is TGTGCCAGCAGCTCACCCTCTAGCGCCATAGGAGGCACAGATACGCAGTATTTT. The variable domain in full, completed from reference TRBV9 and TRBJ2-3, reads DSGVTQTPKHLITATGQRVTLRCSPRSGDLSVYWYQQSLDQGLQFLIQYYNGEERAKGNILERFSAQQFPDLHSELNLSSLELGDSALYFCASSSPSSAIGGTDTQYFGPGTRLTVL.